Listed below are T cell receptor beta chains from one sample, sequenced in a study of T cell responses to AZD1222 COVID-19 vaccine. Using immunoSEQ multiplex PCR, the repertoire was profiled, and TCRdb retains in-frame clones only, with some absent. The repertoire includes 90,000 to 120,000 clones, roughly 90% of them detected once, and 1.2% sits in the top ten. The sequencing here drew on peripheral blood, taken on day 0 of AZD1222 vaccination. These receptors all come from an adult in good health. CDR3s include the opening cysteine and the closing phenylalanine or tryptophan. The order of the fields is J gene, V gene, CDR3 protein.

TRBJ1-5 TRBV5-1 CASSVQGDQPQHF
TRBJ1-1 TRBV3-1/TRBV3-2 CASREVNTEAFF
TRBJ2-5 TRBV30 CAWSVREETQYF
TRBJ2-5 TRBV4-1 CASSQDLGTQYF
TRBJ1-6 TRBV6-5 CASSYNGRGAPLHF
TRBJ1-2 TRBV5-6 CASSRPRQGARGYTF
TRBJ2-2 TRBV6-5 CASRTGANTGELFF
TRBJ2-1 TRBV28 CASSPGTSGYNEQFF
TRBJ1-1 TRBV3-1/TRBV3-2 CASVRRADTEAFF
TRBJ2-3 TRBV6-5 CASSRGLVLTDTQYF
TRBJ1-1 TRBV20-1 CRSQGITEAFF
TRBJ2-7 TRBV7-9 CASSLGGLETYEQYF
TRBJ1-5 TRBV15 CATSRDLGQPQHF
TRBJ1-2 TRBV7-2 CASSLPGGYGYTF
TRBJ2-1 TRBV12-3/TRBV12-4 CASSQKGGEQFF
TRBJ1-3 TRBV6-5 CASRTTGVNTIYF
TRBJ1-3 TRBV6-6 CASSRDDTASGNTIYF
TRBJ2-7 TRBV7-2 CASSLASGGGDYEQYF
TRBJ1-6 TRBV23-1 CASRGVHNSPLHF
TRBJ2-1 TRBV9 CASSVETAYNEQFF
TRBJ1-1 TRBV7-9 CASSQRDRGAFF
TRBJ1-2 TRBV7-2 CASRQRGQNYGYTF
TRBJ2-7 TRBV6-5 CASSYSLRGAYEQYF
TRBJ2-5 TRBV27 CASSFLAGGSGTQYF
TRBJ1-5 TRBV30 CAWSASKQGRQPQHF
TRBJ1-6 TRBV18 CASSPQQVHNSPLHF
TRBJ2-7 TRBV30 CAWSEFYEQYF
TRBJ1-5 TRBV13 CASSSTGEHNQPQHF
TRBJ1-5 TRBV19 CATTRGSAWNQPQHF
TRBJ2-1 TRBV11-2 CASSLGGRAGDEQFF
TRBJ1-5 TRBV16 CASSQRGTGNQPQHF
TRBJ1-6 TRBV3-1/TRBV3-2 CASSATVGGLNSPLHF
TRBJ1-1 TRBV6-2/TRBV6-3 CASSSVVHTEAFF
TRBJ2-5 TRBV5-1 CASSKGGARETQYF
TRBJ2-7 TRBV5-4 CASSWDRGSSYEQYF
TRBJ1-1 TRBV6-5 CASSYGPGSANTEAFF
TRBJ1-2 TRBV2 CASSLQGASGYGGYTF
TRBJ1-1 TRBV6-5 CASSTGTGNTEAFF
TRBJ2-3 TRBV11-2 CASSVSTDTQYF
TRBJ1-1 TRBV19 CASSRWGANTEAFF
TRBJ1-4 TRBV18 CASSRQGPTTNEKLFF
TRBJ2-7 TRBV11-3 CASSLVRGYEQYF
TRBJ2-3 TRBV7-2 CASSAAQTDTQYF
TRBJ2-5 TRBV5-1 CASSLMGIQETQYF
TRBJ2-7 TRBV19 CASSTLGAYEQYF
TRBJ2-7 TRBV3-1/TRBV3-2 CASSPYMQGQEQYF
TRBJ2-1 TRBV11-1 CASSLAWDISYNEQFF
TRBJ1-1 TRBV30 CAWSVSGGTEAFF
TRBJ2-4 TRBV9 CASSVAGPPGKNIQYF
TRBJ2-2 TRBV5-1 CASSLAAGGPTGELFF
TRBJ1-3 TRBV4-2 CASSPELGANAGNTIYF
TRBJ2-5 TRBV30 CAWSLDPRDQETQYF
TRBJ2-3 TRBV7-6 CASSRELSPPDTQYF
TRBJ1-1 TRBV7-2 CASSLTENTEAFF
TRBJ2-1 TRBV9 CASSPRPGAHEQFF
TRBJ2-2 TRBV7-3 CASSTDRGPGELFF
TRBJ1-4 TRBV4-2 CASSQDRLNEKLFF
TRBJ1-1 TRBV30 CAWSQVPPKNTEAFF
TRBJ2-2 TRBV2 CASSLRLADTGELFF